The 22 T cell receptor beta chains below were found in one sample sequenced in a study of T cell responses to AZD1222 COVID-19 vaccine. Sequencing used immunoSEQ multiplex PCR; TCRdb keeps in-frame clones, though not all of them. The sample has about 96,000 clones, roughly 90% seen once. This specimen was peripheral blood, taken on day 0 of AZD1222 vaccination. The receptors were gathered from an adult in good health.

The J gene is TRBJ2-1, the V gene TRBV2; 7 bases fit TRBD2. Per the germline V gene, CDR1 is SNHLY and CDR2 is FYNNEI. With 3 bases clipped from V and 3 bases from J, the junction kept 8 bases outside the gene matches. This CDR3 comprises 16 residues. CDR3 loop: CASSEESGTIYNEQFF. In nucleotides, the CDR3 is TGTGCCAGCAGTGAGGAGAGCGGGACCATCTACAATGAGCAGTTCTTC.

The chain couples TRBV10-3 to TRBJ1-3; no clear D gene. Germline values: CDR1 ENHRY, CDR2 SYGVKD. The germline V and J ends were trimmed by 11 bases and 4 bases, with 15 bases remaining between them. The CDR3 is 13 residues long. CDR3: CAGRGDTGNTIYF. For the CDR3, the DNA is TGTGCCGGCCGTGGGGATACAGGAAACACCATATATTTT.

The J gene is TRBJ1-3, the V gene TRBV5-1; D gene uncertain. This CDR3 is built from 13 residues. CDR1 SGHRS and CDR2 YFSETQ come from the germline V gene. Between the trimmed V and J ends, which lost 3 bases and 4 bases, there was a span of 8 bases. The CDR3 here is CASSSDPGNTIYF. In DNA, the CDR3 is TGCGCCAGCAGCTCCGACCCCGGAAACACCATATATTTT.

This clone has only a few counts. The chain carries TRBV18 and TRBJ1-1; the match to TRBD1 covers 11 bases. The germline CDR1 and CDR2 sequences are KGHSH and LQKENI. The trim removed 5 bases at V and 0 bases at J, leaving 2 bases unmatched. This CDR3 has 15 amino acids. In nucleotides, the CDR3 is TGTGCCAGCTCAACGGACAGGGGGCTGAACACTGAAGCTTTCTTT. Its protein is CASSTDRGLNTEAFF. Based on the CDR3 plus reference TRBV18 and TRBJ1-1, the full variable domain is NAGVMQNPRHLVRRRGQEARLRCSPMKGHSHVYWYRQLPEEGLKFMVYLQKENIIDESGMPKERFSAEFPKEGPSILRIQQVVRGDSAAYFCASSTDRGLNTEAFFGQGTRLTVV.

The CDR3 coding sequence is TGTGCCAGTACAAGTCAGGGGGCGGATACCGGGGAGCTGTTTTTT. Its translation: CASTSQGADTGELFF. V gene TRBV19 combines with J gene TRBJ2-2; 8 bases fit TRBD1. J gave up 5 bases and V 7 bases, and 9 bases lay outside the gene matches. The CDR3 runs to 15 residues. Germline CDR1 and CDR2: LNHDA and SQIVND (reference sequence).

The CDR3 DNA follows: TGTGCCAGTAGTACGACAGGGGGTAGTGGCACAGATACGCAGTATTTT. Its protein is CASSTTGGSGTDTQYF. The chain is built from TRBV19 and TRBJ2-3; TRBD1 agrees at 9 bases. Germline lookup yields CDR1 LNHDA and CDR2 SQIVND (reference sequence). J gave up 1 base and V 4 bases, and 6 bases lay outside the gene matches. The CDR3 consists of 16 residues.

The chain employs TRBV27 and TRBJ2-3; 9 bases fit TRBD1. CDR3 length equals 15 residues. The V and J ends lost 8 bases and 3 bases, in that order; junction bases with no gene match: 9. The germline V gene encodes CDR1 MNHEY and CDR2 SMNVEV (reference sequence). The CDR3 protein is CASRFPGTGTDTQYF. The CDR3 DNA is TGTGCCAGCCGGTTCCCCGGGACAGGGACAGATACGCAGTATTTT.

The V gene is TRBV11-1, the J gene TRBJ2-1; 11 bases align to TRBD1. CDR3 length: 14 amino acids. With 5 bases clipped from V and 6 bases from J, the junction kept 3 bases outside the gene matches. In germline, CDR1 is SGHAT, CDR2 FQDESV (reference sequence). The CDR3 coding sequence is TGTGCCAGCAGCCGGGGACAGGGGGTCAATGAGCAGTTCTTC. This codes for CASSRGQGVNEQFF.

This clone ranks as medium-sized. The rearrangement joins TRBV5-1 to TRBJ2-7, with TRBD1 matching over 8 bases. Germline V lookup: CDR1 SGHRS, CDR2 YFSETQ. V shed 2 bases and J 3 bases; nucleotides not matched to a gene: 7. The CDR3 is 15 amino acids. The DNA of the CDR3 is TGCGCCAGCAGCTTTGCACAGGGGGGTAGCTACGAGCAGTACTTC. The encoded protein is CASSFAQGGSYEQYF.

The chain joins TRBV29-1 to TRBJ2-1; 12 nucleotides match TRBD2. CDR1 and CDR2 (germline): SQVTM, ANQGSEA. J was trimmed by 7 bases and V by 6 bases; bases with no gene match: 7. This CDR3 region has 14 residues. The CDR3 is CSVGLAGGQNEQFF. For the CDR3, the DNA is TGCAGCGTCGGTCTAGCGGGAGGGCAGAATGAGCAGTTCTTC.

The CDR3 sequence is CASSQEEGQGNYEQYF. CDR3 DNA: TGCGCCAGCAGCCAGGAGGAGGGACAGGGTAACTACGAGCAGTACTTC. The J gene is TRBJ2-7, the V gene TRBV4-1, with TRBD1 identical over 9 bases. J gave up 3 bases and V 3 bases, and 9 bases lay outside the gene matches. CDR3 length: 16 amino acids. Germline lookup yields CDR1 MGHRA and CDR2 YSYEKL.

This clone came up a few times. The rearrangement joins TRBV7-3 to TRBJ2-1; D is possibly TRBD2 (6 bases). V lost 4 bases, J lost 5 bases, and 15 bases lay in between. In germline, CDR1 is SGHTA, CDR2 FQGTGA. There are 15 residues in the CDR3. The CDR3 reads CASSSTQSGHNEQFF. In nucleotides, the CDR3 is TGTGCCAGCAGCTCAACCCAGAGCGGGCACAATGAGCAGTTCTTC.

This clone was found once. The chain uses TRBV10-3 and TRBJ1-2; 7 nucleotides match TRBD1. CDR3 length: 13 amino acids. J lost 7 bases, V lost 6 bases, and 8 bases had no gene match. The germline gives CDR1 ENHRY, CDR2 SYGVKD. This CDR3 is CAIRGQSLSGYTF. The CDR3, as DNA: TGTGCCATCAGGGGACAGAGTCTAAGTGGCTACACCTTC.

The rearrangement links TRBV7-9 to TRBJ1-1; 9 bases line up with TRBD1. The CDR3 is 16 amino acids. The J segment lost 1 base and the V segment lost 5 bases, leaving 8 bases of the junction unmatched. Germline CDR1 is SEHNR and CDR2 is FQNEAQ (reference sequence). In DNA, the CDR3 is TGTGCCAGCAGCCCAACAGGGGGCCAGACGAACACTGAAGCTTTCTTT. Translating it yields CASSPTGGQTNTEAFF.

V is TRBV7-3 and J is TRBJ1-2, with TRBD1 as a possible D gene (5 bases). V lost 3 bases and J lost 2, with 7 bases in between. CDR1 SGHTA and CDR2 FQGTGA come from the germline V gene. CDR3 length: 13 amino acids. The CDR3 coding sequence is TGTGCCAGCAGCTTTCCAGGGAACTATGGCTACACCTTC. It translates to CASSFPGNYGYTF.

This chain's CDR3 is CASTPLQGAGTEAFF. In DNA form, the CDR3 reads TGCGCCAGCACGCCTCTGCAGGGGGCTGGTACTGAAGCTTTCTTT. The genes are TRBV5-1 and TRBJ1-1; 8 nucleotides line up with TRBD1. Unmatched junction bases numbered 12, after V lost 6 bases and J lost 5 bases. The germline gives CDR1 SGHRS, CDR2 YFSETQ. The CDR3 is 15 amino acids. Filled out from reference TRBV5-1 and TRBJ1-1, the complete variable domain reads KAGVTQTPRYLIKTRGQQVTLSCSPISGHRSVSWYQQTPGQGLQFLFEYFSETQRNKGNFPGRFSGRQFSNSRSEMNVSTLELGDSALYLCASTPLQGAGTEAFFGQGTRLTVV.

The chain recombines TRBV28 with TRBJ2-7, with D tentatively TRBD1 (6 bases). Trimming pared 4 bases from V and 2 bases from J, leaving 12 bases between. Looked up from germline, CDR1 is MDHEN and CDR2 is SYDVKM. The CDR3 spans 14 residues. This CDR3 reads CASSSDSRTYEQYF. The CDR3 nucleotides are TGTGCCAGCAGTTCGGACAGCCGAACCTACGAGCAGTACTTC.

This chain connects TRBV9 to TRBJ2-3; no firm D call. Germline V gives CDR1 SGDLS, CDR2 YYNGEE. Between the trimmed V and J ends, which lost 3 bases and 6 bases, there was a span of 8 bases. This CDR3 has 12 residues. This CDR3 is CASSALGDTQYF. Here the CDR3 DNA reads TGTGCCAGCAGCGCCCTAGGCGATACGCAGTATTTT.

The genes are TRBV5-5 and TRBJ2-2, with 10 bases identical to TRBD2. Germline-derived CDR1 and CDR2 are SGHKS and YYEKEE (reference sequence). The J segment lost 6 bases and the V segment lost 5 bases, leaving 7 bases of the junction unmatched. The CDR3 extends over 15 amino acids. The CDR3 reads CASSPRGTSAGELFF. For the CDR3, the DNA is TGTGCCAGCAGTCCGCGAGGGACTAGCGCCGGGGAGCTGTTTTTT.

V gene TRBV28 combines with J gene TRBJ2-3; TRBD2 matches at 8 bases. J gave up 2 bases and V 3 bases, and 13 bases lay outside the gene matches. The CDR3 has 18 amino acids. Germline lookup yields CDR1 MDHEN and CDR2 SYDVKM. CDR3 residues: CASSFRRTGGPNTDTQYF. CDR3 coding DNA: TGTGCCAGCAGTTTCCGTCGCACGGGAGGGCCAAACACAGATACGCAGTATTTT.

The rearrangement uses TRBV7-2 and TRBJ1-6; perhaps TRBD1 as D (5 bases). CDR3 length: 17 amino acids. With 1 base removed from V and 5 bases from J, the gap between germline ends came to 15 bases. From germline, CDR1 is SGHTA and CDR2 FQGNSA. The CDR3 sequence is CASSLGWAGQNNSPLHF. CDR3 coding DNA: TGTGCCAGCAGCTTAGGTTGGGCAGGGCAAAATAATTCACCCCTCCACTTT.

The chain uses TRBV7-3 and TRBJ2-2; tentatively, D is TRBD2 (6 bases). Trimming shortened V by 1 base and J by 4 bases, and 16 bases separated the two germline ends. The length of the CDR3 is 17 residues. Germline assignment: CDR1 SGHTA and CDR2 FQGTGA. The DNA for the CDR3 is TGTGCCAGCAGCTTAAAGGGGACTCCAGGTGGCACCGGGGAGCTGTTTTTT. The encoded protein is CASSLKGTPGGTGELFF.